This T cell receptor (beta chain) was sequenced in a study of cytomegalovirus exposure and HLA in healthy donors. PCR used 60 Vbeta primers and 13 Jbeta primers. Assay used: immunoSEQ multiplex PCR; TCRdb lists only in-frame clones, some missing. In the table there are around 200,000 clones, approximately 80% of which are singletons. Notes on this clone: The sample carries other DNA sequences with the same CDR3.

With 0 bases removed from V and 2 bases from J, the gap between germline ends came to 9 bases. The CDR3 has 15 amino acids. Germline V gene sequence: CDR1 SGHRS, CDR2 YFSETQ. V gene TRBV5-1 combines with J gene TRBJ1-5, with D hard to call. Sequences were obtained from PBMCs. The clonotype was recovered from a man in his fifties or sixties in good health and CMV-seronegative. CDR3 amino acids: CASSLEGGRNQPQHF. CDR3 nucleotides: TGCGCCAGCAGCTTGGAAGGAGGGCGCAATCAGCCCCAGCATTTT.